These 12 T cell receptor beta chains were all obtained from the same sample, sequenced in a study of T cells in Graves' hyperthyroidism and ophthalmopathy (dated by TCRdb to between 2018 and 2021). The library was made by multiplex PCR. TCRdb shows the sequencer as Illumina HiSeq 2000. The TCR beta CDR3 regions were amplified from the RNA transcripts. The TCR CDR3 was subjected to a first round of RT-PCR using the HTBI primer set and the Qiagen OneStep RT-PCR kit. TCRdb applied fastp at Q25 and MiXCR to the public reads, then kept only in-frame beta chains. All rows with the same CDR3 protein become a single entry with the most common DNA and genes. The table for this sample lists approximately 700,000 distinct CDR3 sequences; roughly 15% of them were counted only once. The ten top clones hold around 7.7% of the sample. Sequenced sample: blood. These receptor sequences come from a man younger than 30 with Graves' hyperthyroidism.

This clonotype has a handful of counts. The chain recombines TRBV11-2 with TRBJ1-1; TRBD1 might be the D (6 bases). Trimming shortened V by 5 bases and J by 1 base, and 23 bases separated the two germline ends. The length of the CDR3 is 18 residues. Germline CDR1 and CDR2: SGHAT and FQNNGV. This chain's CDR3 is CASSPGVGGRSRNTEAFF. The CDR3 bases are TGTGCCAGCAGCCCAGGGGTGGGCGGCCGGTCGCGGAACACTGAAGCTTTCTTT.

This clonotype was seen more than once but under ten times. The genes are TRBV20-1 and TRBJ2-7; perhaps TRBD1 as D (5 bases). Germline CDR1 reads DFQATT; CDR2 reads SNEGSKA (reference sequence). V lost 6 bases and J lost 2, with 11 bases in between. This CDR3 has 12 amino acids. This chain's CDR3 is CSATRETYEQYF. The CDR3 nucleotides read TGCAGTGCCACCAGGGAAACCTACGAGCAGTACTTC.

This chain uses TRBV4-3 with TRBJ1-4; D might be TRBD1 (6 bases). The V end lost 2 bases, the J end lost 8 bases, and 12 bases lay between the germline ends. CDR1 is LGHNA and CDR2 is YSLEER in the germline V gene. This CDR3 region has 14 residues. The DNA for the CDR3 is TGCGCCAGCAGCCAAACTAGGAGGGGGGAAAAACTGTTTTTT. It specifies CASSQTRRGEKLFF.

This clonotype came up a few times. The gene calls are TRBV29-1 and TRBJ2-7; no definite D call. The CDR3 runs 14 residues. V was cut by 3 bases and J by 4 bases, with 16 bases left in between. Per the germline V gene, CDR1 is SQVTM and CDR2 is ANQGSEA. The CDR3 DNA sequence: TGCAGCGTTGAGGTGCGCGGCCCTCCTTACGAGCAGTACTTC. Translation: CSVEVRGPPYEQYF.

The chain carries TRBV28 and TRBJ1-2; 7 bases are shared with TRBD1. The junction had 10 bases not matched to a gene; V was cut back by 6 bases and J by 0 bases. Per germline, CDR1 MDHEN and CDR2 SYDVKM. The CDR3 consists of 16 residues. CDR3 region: CASSTDRDPSNYGYTF. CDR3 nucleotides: TGTGCCAGCAGCACTGACAGGGATCCCTCTAACTATGGCTACACCTTC.

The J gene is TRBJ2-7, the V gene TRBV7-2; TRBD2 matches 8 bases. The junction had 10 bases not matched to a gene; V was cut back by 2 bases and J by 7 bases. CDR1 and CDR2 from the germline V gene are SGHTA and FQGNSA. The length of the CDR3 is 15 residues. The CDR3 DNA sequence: TGTGCCAGCAGCTTAAAGGCGGGAGGCCGAGGGGAGCAGTACTTC. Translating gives CASSLKAGGRGEQYF. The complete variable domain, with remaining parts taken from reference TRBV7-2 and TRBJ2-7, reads GAGVSQSPSNKVTEKGKDVELRCDPISGHTALYWYRQSLGQGLEFLIYFQGNSAPDKSGLPSDRFSAERTGGSVSTLTIQRTQQEDSAVYLCASSLKAGGRGEQYFGPGTRLTVT.

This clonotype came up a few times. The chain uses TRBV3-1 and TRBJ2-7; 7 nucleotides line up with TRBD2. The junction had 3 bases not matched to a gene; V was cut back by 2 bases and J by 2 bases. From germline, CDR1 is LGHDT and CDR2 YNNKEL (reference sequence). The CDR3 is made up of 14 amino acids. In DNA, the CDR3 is TGTGCCAGCAGCCAAACTAGCGCCGCCTACGAGCAGTACTTC. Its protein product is CASSQTSAAYEQYF.

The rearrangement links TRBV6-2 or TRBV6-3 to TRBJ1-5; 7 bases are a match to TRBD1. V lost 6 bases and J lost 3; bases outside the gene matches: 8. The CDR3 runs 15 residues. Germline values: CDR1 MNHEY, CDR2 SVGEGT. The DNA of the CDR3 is TGTGCCAGCAGCCCGGGACAGCTTTTCAATCAGCCCCAGCATTTT. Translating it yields CASSPGQLFNQPQHF.

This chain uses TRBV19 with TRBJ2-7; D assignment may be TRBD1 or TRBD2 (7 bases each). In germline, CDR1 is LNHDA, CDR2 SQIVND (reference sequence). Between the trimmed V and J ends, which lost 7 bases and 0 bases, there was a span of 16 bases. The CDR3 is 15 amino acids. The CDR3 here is CASNPGGGYSYEQYF. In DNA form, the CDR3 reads TGTGCCAGTAACCCAGGGGGGGGTTACTCCTACGAGCAGTACTTC.

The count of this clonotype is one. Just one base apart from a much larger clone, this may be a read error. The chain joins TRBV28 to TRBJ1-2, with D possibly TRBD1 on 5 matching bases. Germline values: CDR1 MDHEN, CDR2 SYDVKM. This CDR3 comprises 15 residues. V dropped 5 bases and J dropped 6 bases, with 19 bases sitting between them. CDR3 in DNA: TGTGCCAGCAGTCCCACCGCCAGGGCGGGTCATGGCTACACCTTC. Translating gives CASSPTARAGHGYTF.

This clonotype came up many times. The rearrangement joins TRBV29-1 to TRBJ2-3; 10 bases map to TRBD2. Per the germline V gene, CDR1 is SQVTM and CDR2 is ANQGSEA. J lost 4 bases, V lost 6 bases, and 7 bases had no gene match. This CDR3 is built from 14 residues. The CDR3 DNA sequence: TGCAGCGTCATAAGCGGGAGGGAGGCAGATACGCAGTATTTT. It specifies CSVISGREADTQYF.

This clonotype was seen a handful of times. Here the CDR3 reads CASSRSGMEEQYF. CDR3 coding DNA: TGTGCCAGCTCACGTAGCGGGATGGAAGAGCAGTACTTC. The genes are TRBV18 and TRBJ2-7; TRBD2 aligns across 8 bases. Germline V gives CDR1 KGHSH, CDR2 LQKENI. This CDR3 region has 13 residues. J lost 7 bases, V lost 4 bases, and 6 bases had no gene match.